The 18 T cell receptor beta chains listed next were all sequenced from one sample in a study of blood T cell repertoires in COVID-19. Only in-frame clones appear in the TCRdb table, and some are missing; sequencing was by immunoSEQ multiplex PCR. The table shows about 270,000 clones, with roughly 90% occurring only once. Sequencing was done on a sample of PBMCs or T cells enriched from blood (not recorded which). The receptors come from a man in his forties who had been exposed to COVID-19.

The rearrangement links TRBV28 to TRBJ2-5; the match to TRBD2 covers 10 bases. The CDR3 contains 14 residues. V lost 2 bases to trimming and J lost 3 bases; unmatched junction nucleotides: 0. Germline assignment: CDR1 MDHEN and CDR2 SYDVKM. The CDR3 DNA reads as TGTGCCAGCAGTTTACTAGCGGGAGAAGAGACCCAGTACTTC. The encoded protein is CASSLLAGEETQYF.

This chain connects TRBV3-1 (or the pseudogene TRBV3-2) to TRBJ1-1; no clear D. The CDR3 sequence is 13 residues long. Deletions cut 0 bases from V and 4 bases from J, with 6 bases between. The germline CDR1 and CDR2 sequences are LGHDT and YNNKEL (reference sequence). CDR3 loop: CASSQEPGTEAFF. The DNA of the CDR3 is TGTGCCAGCAGCCAAGAACCCGGCACTGAAGCTTTCTTT.

Here the CDR3 DNA reads TGTGCCAGCAGCCTTAACCAGGGGGATGAAAAACTGTTTTTT. It specifies CASSLNQGDEKLFF. The chain couples TRBV7-2 to TRBJ1-4, with 7 bases identical to TRBD1. CDR1 is SGHTA and CDR2 is FQGNSA in the germline V gene. The CDR3 sequence is 14 residues long. J gave up 6 bases and V 5 bases, and 6 bases lay outside the gene matches.

The V call is TRBV27, the J call TRBJ2-3, with a tentative D call TRBD1 (6 bases). The CDR3 totals 16 residues. CDR1 is MNHEY and CDR2 is SMNVEV in the germline V gene (reference sequence). V lost 6 bases, J lost 0 bases, and 16 bases lay in between. The CDR3 sequence is CASSYRRTDSTDTQYF. The CDR3 nucleotides read TGTGCCAGCAGCTATAGAAGGACAGATAGCACAGATACGCAGTATTTT.

This clone has only one observation. The V call is TRBV3-1 (or the pseudogene TRBV3-2), the J call TRBJ1-1, with 8 bases fitting TRBD1. Germline V gene sequence: CDR1 LGHDT, CDR2 YNNKEL (reference sequence). Trimming at V came to 1 base and at J to 11 bases, leaving 12 bases not matched to a gene. The CDR3 has 15 amino acids. CDR3 sequence: CASSQGSRQGSGAFF. The CDR3 DNA is TGTGCCAGCAGCCAAGGGAGCCGACAGGGGAGCGGCGCTTTCTTT.

J is TRBJ1-1 and V is TRBV11-3; 7 bases are shared with TRBD1. Germline trimming cut 4 bases from V and 3 bases from J; bases unmatched to any gene: 11. From germline, CDR1 is SGHNT and CDR2 YENEEA. This CDR3 contains 16 residues. CDR3: CASSWTRGARDTEAFF. The DNA for the CDR3 is TGTGCCAGCAGCTGGACCAGGGGGGCCCGTGACACTGAAGCTTTCTTT.

The gene calls are TRBV4-1 and TRBJ2-1; D gene ambiguous. The length of the CDR3 is 18 residues. The ends were cut back, 1 base at V and 6 bases at J, with 22 bases in the middle. Germline CDR1 reads MGHRA; CDR2 reads YSYEKL. In DNA, the CDR3 is TGCGCCAGCAGCCAAGGAGAAGGTGCCCTCGGAGTTGGCAATGAGCAGTTCTTC. It translates to CASSQGEGALGVGNEQFF.

The V and J genes are TRBV11-3 and TRBJ1-3; 12 nucleotides align to TRBD1. The CDR3 has 17 residues. The trim removed 3 bases at V and 4 bases at J, leaving 7 bases unmatched. In germline, CDR1 is SGHNT, CDR2 YENEEA. The CDR3 coding sequence is TGTGCCAGCAGCTTGGGGACAGGGGGCTTCAGAGGAAACACCATATATTTT. Its translation: CASSLGTGGFRGNTIYF. Drawing the rest from reference TRBV11-3 and TRBJ1-3, the complete variable domain is EAGVVQSPRYKIIEKKQPVAFWCNPISGHNTLYWYLQNLGQGPELLIRYENEEAVDDSQLPKDRFSAERLKGVDSTLKIQPAELGDSAVYLCASSLGTGGFRGNTIYFGEGSWLTVV.

J is TRBJ1-2 and V is TRBV28, with D uncertain. CDR3 length equals 14 residues. V gave up 6 bases and J gave up 5 bases, with 16 bases separating them. Germline CDR1 MDHEN, CDR2 SYDVKM. The CDR3 is CASSWPQVMYGYTF. In nucleotides, the CDR3 is TGTGCCAGCAGCTGGCCTCAAGTAATGTATGGCTACACCTTC.

The chain is built from TRBV3-1 (or the pseudogene TRBV3-2) and TRBJ2-1, with TRBD2 as a possible D gene (5 bases). The CDR3 loop spans 14 amino acids. The V gene's germline CDR1 is LGHDT and CDR2 YNNKEL (reference sequence). V gave up 0 bases and J gave up 9 bases, with 12 bases separating them. The CDR3 sequence: CASSQDLLALEQFF. For the CDR3, the DNA is TGTGCCAGCAGCCAAGACCTGCTAGCACTTGAGCAGTTCTTC.

This clone was recorded only once. The chain carries TRBV12-3 or TRBV12-4 and TRBJ1-4; D unclear. This CDR3 has 13 residues. V gave up 2 bases and J gave up 7 bases, with 8 bases separating them. CDR3 DNA: TGTGCCAGCAGTTTACGGGGTTCTGAAAAACTGTTTTTT. It codes for CASSLRGSEKLFF.

The CDR3 reads CAWSNRVNQPQHF. The CDR3 DNA is TGTGCCTGGAGTAACAGGGTCAATCAGCCCCAGCATTTT. The chain links TRBV30 to TRBJ1-5; maybe TRBD1 (6 bases). Trimming stripped 2 bases from V and 3 bases from J, with 8 bases between. Germline V lookup: CDR1 GTSNPN, CDR2 SVGIG (reference sequence). The CDR3 contains 13 residues.

The chain employs TRBV6-5 and TRBJ1-1; D might be TRBD1 (5 bases). Germline CDR1 and CDR2: MNHEY and SVGAGI. CDR3 length: 14 residues. Trimming stripped 6 bases from V and 1 base from J, with 12 bases between. CDR3 residues: CASRRRRANTEAFF. For the CDR3, the DNA is TGTGCCAGCAGGCGCCGCAGGGCGAACACTGAAGCTTTCTTT.

The gene calls are TRBV5-4 and TRBJ1-2, with 7 bases fitting TRBD1. The germline gives CDR1 SGHNT, CDR2 YYREEE (reference sequence). Trimming at V came to 4 bases and at J to 3 bases, leaving 9 bases not matched to a gene. This CDR3 is 15 amino acids long. In nucleotides, the CDR3 is TGTGCCAGCAGCGGTGGGGAAGGGGGCTACTATGGCTACACCTTC. Translated: CASSGGEGGYYGYTF.

The rearrangement uses TRBV28 and TRBJ2-7, with 12 bases fitting TRBD1. V dropped 4 bases and J dropped 6; count of bases not matched to a gene: 7. There are 15 residues in the CDR3. Germline CDR1 MDHEN, CDR2 SYDVKM. The DNA for the CDR3 is TGTGCCAGCAGTTCCCCCGGGACAGGGGGCGGCGAGCAGTACTTC. Translated: CASSSPGTGGGEQYF.

The chain employs TRBV15 and TRBJ1-4; 8 nucleotides match TRBD1. Germline loops: CDR1 LNHNV, CDR2 YYDKDF (reference sequence). CDR3 size: 17 residues. After removal of 4 bases from V and 3 bases from J, the junction contained 10 bases not matched to a gene. Here the CDR3 reads CATSTLQGAQANEKLFF. Written as DNA, the CDR3 is TGTGCCACCAGCACACTCCAGGGGGCGCAGGCTAATGAAAAACTGTTTTTT.

This chain joins TRBV30 and TRBJ1-3; unclear D gene. Germline V gene data show CDR1 as GTSNPN and CDR2 as SVGIG (reference sequence). CDR3 length: 13 amino acids. Trimming removed 6 bases at V and 0 bases at J, with 9 bases between. The CDR3 DNA reads TGTGCCTGTACTGGGCTCTCTGGAAACACCATATATTTT. This gives the protein CACTGLSGNTIYF.

This sequence joins TRBV2 and TRBJ1-3, with D unresolved. V lost 7 bases to trimming and J lost 1 base, with 5 bases between them. The length of the CDR3 is 12 residues. Germline V gives CDR1 SNHLY, CDR2 FYNNEI. DNA for the CDR3: TGTGCCAGCAAGCCATCTGGAAACACCATATATTTT. Translation gives CASKPSGNTIYF.